This TCR beta chain was captured by sequencing in a study of technical replicates of blood from several donors (dated by TCRdb to 2016 to 2017). This clone was counted a single time. Its antigen has not been determined. No base quality values were provided; no much bigger clone lies one nucleotide off. The library was built by means of the immunoSEQ multiplex PCR assay. TCRdb mirrors the immuneACCESS table, restricted to in-frame sequences. Some clones are absent from its copies; in checked studies, under half trace to an unresolved V gene, and the reason for the others is unknown. The sample yields roughly 70,000 clones; roughly nine tenths were counted once. The ten most abundant clones make up around 4.5% of the sample. The germline V and J ends show losses of 1 base and 14 bases respectively, and no gene match explains 7 bases of the junction. CDR1 and CDR2, looked up from the germline V gene, are LGHNA and YNFKEQ. The CDR3 sequence holds 13 residues, the cysteine and phenylalanine included. The DNA shown is the 39-base CDR3, in frame from base 1.

This receptor was identified in a human donor in good health. Some clones in this sample may be carry-over from other donors' samples. The V gene is TRBV4-2 and the J gene is TRBJ2-1; 8 bases in between match TRBD2. The sample comprised PBMCs. The DNA reads TGTGCCAGCAGCCAAGTATCTCGGGAGGGTGAGTTCTTC. The resulting protein is CASSQVSREGEFF.